The clone carrying this T cell receptor beta chain was detected ten times or more. V was clipped by 5 bases and J by 4 bases, with 11 bases between them. CDR1 and CDR2 from the germline V gene are MNHNS and SASEGT. The CDR3 runs 13 residues. This record comes from a study of glioma-infiltrating T cells. TCR alpha and beta CDR3 regions were amplified from RNA using iRepertoire nested multiplex PCR. TCRdb itself ran the multiplex PCR reads through MiXCR, one entry per CDR3 protein. The table records under 150,000 distinct CDR3 sequences, around 40% of them present only once. The chain carries TRBV6-1 and TRBJ1-1, with D perhaps TRBD1 (6 bases). The sequence was obtained from a human donor with low-grade glioma or glioblastoma, undergoing nonglioma brain surgery, or in good health (not recorded which). The sample was glioma tissue, nonneoplastic brain tissue, or PBMCs (not recorded which). The CDR3 loop is CASSRQDFTEAFF. The CDR3 bases are TGTGCCAGCAGTAGACAGGACTTCACTGAAGCTTTCTTT.